This T cell receptor beta chain was obtained from a study of vaccination effects on CD4 cells after COVID-19. General study points: Common cold coronavirus cross-reactivity was shown by only 1 of 255 vaccine-induced clones in healthy vaccinees.

Sequencing was performed with immunoSEQ multiplex PCR; in TCRdb, only in-frame clones are kept and a portion is missing. The sample holds roughly 70,000 clones; about 80% are singletons and the top ten take around 0.95%. Expansion with viral peptide pools was applied to antigen-specific CD4+ T cells by the ViraFEST assay prior to sequencing. Subsequent to a culture period of 10 to 11 days, CD4+ T cells were isolated. It was two doses of either the BNT162b2 or mRNA-1273 vaccine that participants received. The researchers cultured 1.5 million to 2.5 million PBMC per well with 8.5 to 10 IU/ml IL-2 and roughly 10 ug/ml peptides. On day 3 and again on day 7, half the medium was replaced with IL-2 medium. The CDR3 extends over 13 amino acids. Germline values: CDR1 MNHEY, CDR2 SVGAGI. V gave up 9 bases and J gave up 4 bases, with 15 bases separating them. On this clone itself: The antigen remains undetermined.

The gene calls are TRBV6-5 and TRBJ1-1; no clear D gene. The sequence was collected from a human donor who received a COVID-19 vaccine. Here the sequenced sample was CD4+ T cells from PBMCs cultured with HCoV-OC43 spike peptides, taken after COVID-19 vaccination. Described subset: HCoV-OC43 spike overlapping peptide pool stimulation. This CDR3 reads CASRLVRSTEAFF. The CDR3, as DNA: TGTGCCAGTCGCTTAGTGCGGAGCACTGAAGCTTTCTTT.